The TCR beta chain under discussion was sequenced for a study of blood T cell repertoires in COVID-19. Background on the study: Italy, Spain and the United States were the sources of the convalescent and acute COVID-19 samples.

Per the original data handling: Amplified reference gene primers provided the basis for estimating nucleated cell counts. The assay was immunoSEQ multiplex PCR, and TCRdb's table has in-frame clones only and misses some. The V and J calls and clone size were taken over from that table, and D and trimming were inferred from the DNA. The table shows about 270,000 clones, with around 93% occurring only once. The participants were between about 18 and 90 years old and came from under 25 US areas. Cohort assignment relied on participant-reported clinical history. V shed 3 bases, J shed 4 bases, and the junction held 14 bases outside the gene matches. There are 18 residues in the CDR3. Germline lookup yields CDR1 SGHTA and CDR2 FQGNSA.

This clonotype originated in a man between 35 and 55 years old who had been exposed to COVID-19. The chain uses TRBV7-2 and TRBJ2-3; 9 nucleotides align to TRBD2. The sequenced sample was PBMCs or T cells enriched from blood (not recorded which). CDR3 nucleotides: TGTGCCAGCAGCTTTCCATTGGTCTGGCGGGAGGGCCCAGATACGCAGTATTTT. Amino acids: CASSFPLVWREGPDTQYF.